This T cell receptor beta chain was documented in a study of blood T cells in healthy people across ages. Study background: Roughly one uniquely barcoded beta molecule per two T cells was captured.

Germline V lookup: CDR1 MNHNY, CDR2 SVGAGI (reference sequence). This CDR3 has 13 amino acids. V dropped 2 bases and J dropped 4 bases, with 8 bases sitting between them. Caucasian individuals from Russia who were healthy and aged roughly 6 to 100 acted as donors. PCR was performed a second time for roughly 7 to 11 cycles using a sample-barcoded 5' primer and a J-beta primer mix. TCRdb re-derived calls from the 5' RACE reads in MiXCR, one entry per CDR3 protein. The data contain 650,000 to 1,000,000 distinct CDR3 sequences, under 40% of them singletons. The clonotype comes from a man aged 18 to 29 in good health. The chain links TRBV6-6 to TRBJ1-1; D uncertain. The sequencing input was blood. CDR3 amino acids: CASSYRKSTEAFF. CDR3 sequence (DNA): TGTGCCAGCAGTTACAGGAAGAGCACTGAAGCTTTCTTT.